The rows below give T cell receptor beta chains drawn from one sample of a study of T cells in Graves' hyperthyroidism and ophthalmopathy. TCRdb re-called the multiplex PCR reads through MiXCR, storing one row per CDR3 protein. The sample records 450,000 to 600,000 distinct CDR3 sequences, 15% to 20% being singletons. The sequenced sample was blood. These receptors came from a man in his forties with Graves' ophthalmopathy. The CDR3 runs from the conserved cysteine through the conserved F or W. The D gene is left open where the match is weak. A clone size is listed for some rows: how often the clone was seen (once, few, many), or a class if it is expanded.

- | TRBJ2-7 | - | TRBV28 | TGTGCCAGCACGAACGACAGGCGACACGAGCAGTACTTC | CASTNDRRHEQYF
- | TRBJ2-7 | - | TRBV9 | TGTGCCAGCAGCCCCGGGGCCCTGGGTATCGACGAGCAGTACTTC | CASSPGALGIDEQYF
few | TRBJ2-3 | TRBD2 | TRBV20-1 | TGCAGTGCTAGGGTAGGCCTAGCGGGAGGACGACTCCGAGATACGCAGTATTTT | CSARVGLAGGRLRDTQYF
few | TRBJ2-5 | - | TRBV19 | TGTGCCAGTAGTAGCCCGGACAAGGGAAAAGAGACCCAGTACTTC | CASSSPDKGKETQYF
few | TRBJ2-5 | - | TRBV11-2 | TGTGCCAGCAGCTTTGGACCCATCCAAGAGACCCAGTACTTC | CASSFGPIQETQYF
- | TRBJ2-3 | - | TRBV7-3 | TGTGCCAGCAGCTCCCCTCAAACAGATACGCAGTATTTT | CASSSPQTDTQYF
many | TRBJ2-7 | - | TRBV28 | TGTGCCGCCCGACCGCCGGACCCCCCTATATCCTACGAGCAGTACTTC | CAARPPDPPISYEQYF
- | TRBJ2-7 | - | TRBV20-1 | TGCAGTGCTAGACTTTCCGCAACCTACGAGCAGTACTTC | CSARLSATYEQYF
- | TRBJ2-1 | TRBD2 | TRBV7-3 | TGTGCCAGCAGCTCAGACGGGAGGGGCCACAATGAGCAGTTCTTC | CASSSDGRGHNEQFF
- | TRBJ1-1 | - | TRBV13 | TGTGCCAGCAGCTTGACCCCGGTGATGATGAACGCTGAAGCTTTCTTT | CASSLTPVMMNAEAFF
few | TRBJ2-7 | - | TRBV3-1 | TGTGCCAGCAGCCAAGTTGCAGGGACCCTGACCTACGAGCAGTACTTC | CASSQVAGTLTYEQYF
few | TRBJ2-2 | - | TRBV7-2 | TGTGCCAGCAGCTCCTTAGGGGCAGGTACCGGGGAGCTGTTTTTT | CASSSLGAGTGELFF
- | TRBJ1-5 | TRBD1 | TRBV28 | TGTGCCAGCAGATACCAACAGGGGGCCGGCAATCAGCCCCAGCATTTT | CASRYQQGAGNQPQHF
- | TRBJ2-5 | TRBD2 | TRBV20-1 | TGCAGCGCCGTAGCTCGGGGGGGCCGGGTGGAGACCCAGTACTTC | CSAVARGGRVETQYF
once | TRBJ1-6 | - | TRBV28 | TGTGCCAGCAGTTTCTACAGGGTTAAGAAGCTCTCCCCTAATTCACCCCCCCACTTT | CASSFYRVKKLSPNSPPHF
many | TRBJ2-1 | - | TRBV6-1 | TGTGCCAGCACGTTTGGACCCTCATCCTACAATGAGCAGTTCTTC | CASTFGPSSYNEQFF
few | TRBJ1-6 | - | TRBV5-1 | TGCGCCAGCAGGCCCACGGGACAAAGTTCCTATAATTCACCCCTCCACTTT | CASRPTGQSSYNSPLHF
many | TRBJ2-1 | - | TRBV11-2 | TGTGCCAGCAGCTCGATAGATGAGCAGTTCTTC | CASSSIDEQFF
many | TRBJ2-1 | TRBD1 | TRBV2 | TGTGCCAGCAGCCCGCCGGGACAGGGGGCGGTCAATGAGCAGTTCTTC | CASSPPGQGAVNEQFF
- | TRBJ2-5 | TRBD2 | TRBV27 | TGTGCCAGCAGTCAGGGACTAGCGGGATCCCGAGAGACCCAGTACTTC | CASSQGLAGSRETQYF
- | TRBJ2-1 | TRBD2 | TRBV7-2 | TGTGCCAGCAGCCTTCGGCGGGGGACCTACAATGAGCAGTTCTTC | CASSLRRGTYNEQFF
- | TRBJ2-1 | - | TRBV2 | TGTGCCAGCAGTGAAGAAGGACTCTACAATGAGCAGTTCTTC | CASSEEGLYNEQFF
- | TRBJ1-1 | - | TRBV11-1 | TGTGCCAGCAGCTTAGAGACTCAGGCGTTGAACACTGAAGCTTTCTTT | CASSLETQALNTEAFF
few | TRBJ2-3 | TRBD2 | TRBV6-6 | TGTGCCAGCAGTTACTCCAAGCTCCTAGCGGGGAGAGATACGCAGTATTTT | CASSYSKLLAGRDTQYF
few | TRBJ1-2 | TRBD1 | TRBV24-1 | TGTGCCACCAGTGACGGGACAGGGATGATTAATGGCTACACCTTC | CATSDGTGMINGYTF
- | TRBJ1-1 | TRBD1 | TRBV5-6 | TGTGCCAGCAGCCCGGACAGGGAGGCTGAAGCTTTCTTT | CASSPDREAEAFF
few | TRBJ2-7 | TRBD2 | TRBV20-1 | TGCAGTGCTAGAGGACTAGCGGGGGGCTCCTACGAGCAGTACTTC | CSARGLAGGSYEQYF
- | TRBJ2-3 | - | TRBV24-1 | TGTGCCACCAGTGATTTCGGGACTTGGACGCAGTATTTT | CATSDFGTWTQYF
- | TRBJ1-5 | - | TRBV29-1 | TGCAGCGTTTCTCTCGGGCAGTCGGGCAATCAGCCCCAGCATTTT | CSVSLGQSGNQPQHF
- | TRBJ1-1 | TRBD1 | TRBV5-4 | TGTGCCAGCAGCTCGCAGGGGGCGGGGATGAACACTGAAGCTTTCTTT | CASSSQGAGMNTEAFF